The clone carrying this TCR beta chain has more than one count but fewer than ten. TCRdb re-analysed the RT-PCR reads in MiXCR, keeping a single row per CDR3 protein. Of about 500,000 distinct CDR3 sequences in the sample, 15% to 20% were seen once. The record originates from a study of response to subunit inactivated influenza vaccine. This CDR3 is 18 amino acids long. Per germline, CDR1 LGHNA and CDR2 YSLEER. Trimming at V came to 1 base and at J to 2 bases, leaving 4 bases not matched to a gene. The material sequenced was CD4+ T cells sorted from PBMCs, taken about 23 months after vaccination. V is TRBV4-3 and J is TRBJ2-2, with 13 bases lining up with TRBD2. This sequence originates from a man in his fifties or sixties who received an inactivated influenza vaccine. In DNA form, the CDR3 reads TGCGCCAGCAGCCAAGGACTAGCGGGGGGCGTTAACACCGGGGAGCTGTTTTTT. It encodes CASSQGLAGGVNTGELFF.